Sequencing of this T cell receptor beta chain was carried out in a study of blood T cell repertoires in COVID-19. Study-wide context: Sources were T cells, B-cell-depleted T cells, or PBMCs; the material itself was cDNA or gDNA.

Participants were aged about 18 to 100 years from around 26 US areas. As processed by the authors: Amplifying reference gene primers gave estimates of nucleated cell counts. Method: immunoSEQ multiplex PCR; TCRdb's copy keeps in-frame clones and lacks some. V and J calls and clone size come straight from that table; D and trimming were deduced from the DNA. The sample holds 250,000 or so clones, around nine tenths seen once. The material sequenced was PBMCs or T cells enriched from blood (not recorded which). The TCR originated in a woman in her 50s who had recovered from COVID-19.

The CDR3 nucleotides read TGTGCCAGCAGCGACGCGGGGGGGCGCCCCTACGAGCAGTACTTC. Translated: CASSDAGGRPYEQYF. The chain links TRBV11-1 to TRBJ2-7; 9 bases line up with TRBD2. The J segment lost 2 bases and the V segment lost 5 bases, leaving 7 bases of the junction unmatched. Per the germline V gene, CDR1 is SGHAT and CDR2 is FQDESV (reference sequence). The CDR3 extends over 15 amino acids.